This T cell receptor (beta chain) was documented in a study of blood T cell repertoires in COVID-19. About the research overall: Sources were T cells, B-cell-depleted T cells, or PBMCs; the material itself was cDNA or gDNA.

CDR1 is SQVTM, CDR2 ANQGSEA, per germline. The V and J ends lost 2 bases and 6 bases, in that order; junction bases with no gene match: 9. CDR3 length equals 15 residues. The repertoire was sequenced with immunoSEQ multiplex PCR; TCRdb's copy has only in-frame clones and lacks some. There are fewer than 250,000 clones in the sample; roughly 84% occur only once, and around 6.5% lies in the top ten. Donors were grouped by their self-reported clinical history. The sequenced sample consisted of PBMCs or T cells enriched from blood (not recorded which). This clonotype was sampled from a woman aged 40-49 years who had recovered from COVID-19. The rearrangement uses TRBV29-1 and TRBJ2-3; TRBD2 matches at 9 bases. CDR3 region: CSVEWGLAGTDTQYF. Written as DNA, the CDR3 is TGCAGCGTTGAATGGGGGCTAGCGGGAACGGATACGCAGTATTTT.